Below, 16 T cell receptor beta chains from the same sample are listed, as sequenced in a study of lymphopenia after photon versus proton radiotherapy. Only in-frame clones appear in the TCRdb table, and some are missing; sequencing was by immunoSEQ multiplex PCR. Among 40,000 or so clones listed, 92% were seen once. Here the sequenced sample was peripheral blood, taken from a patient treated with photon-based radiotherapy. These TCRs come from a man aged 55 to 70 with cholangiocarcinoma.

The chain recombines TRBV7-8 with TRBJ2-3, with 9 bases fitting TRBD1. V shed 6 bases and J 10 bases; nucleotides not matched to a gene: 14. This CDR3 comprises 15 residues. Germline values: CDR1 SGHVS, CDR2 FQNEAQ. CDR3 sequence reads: CASSTGQGGFPPQYF. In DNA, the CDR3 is TGTGCCAGCAGTACGGGACAGGGTGGTTTTCCTCCGCAGTATTTT.

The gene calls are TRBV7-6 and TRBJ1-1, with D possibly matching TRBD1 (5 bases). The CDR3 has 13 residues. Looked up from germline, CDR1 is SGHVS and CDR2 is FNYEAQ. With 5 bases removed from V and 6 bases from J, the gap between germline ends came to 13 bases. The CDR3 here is CASSPMGGAEAFF. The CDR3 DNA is TGTGCCAGCAGCCCCATGGGAGGGGCTGAAGCTTTCTTT. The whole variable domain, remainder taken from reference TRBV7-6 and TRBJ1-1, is GAGVSQSPRYKVTKRGQDVALRCDPISGHVSLYWYRQALGQGPEFLTYFNYEAQQDKSGLPNDRFSAERPEGSISTLTIQRTEQRDSAMYRCASSPMGGAEAFFGQGTRLTVV.

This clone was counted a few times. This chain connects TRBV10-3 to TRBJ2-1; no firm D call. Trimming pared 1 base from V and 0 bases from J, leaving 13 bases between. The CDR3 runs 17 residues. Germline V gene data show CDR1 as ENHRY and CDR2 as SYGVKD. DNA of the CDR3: TGTGCCATCAGTGAGTTAGGTATACAAAGCTCCTACAATGAGCAGTTCTTC. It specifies CAISELGIQSSYNEQFF.

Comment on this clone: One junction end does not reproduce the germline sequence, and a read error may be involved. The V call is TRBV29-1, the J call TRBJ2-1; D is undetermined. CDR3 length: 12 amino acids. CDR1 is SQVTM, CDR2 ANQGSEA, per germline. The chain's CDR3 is CSVEVVRNEQFF. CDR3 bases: TGCAGCGTCGAAGTGGTCAGGAATGAGCAGTTCTTC.

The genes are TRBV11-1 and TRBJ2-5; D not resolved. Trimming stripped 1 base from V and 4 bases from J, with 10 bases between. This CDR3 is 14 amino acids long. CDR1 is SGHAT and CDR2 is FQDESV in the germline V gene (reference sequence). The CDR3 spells CASSLGHSGETQYF. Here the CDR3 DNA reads TGTGCCAGCAGCTTAGGACACTCAGGAGAGACCCAGTACTTC.

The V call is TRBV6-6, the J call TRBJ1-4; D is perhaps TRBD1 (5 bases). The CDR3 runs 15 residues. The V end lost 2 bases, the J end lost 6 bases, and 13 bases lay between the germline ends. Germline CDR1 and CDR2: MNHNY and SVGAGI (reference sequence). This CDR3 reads CASSYDQGPHEKLFF. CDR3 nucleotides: TGTGCCAGCAGTTACGACCAGGGCCCCCATGAAAAACTGTTTTTT.

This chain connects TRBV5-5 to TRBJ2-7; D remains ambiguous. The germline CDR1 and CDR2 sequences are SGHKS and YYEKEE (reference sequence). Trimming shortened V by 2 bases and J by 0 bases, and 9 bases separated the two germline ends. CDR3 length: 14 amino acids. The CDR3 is CASSLSTNSYEQYF. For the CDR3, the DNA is TGTGCCAGCAGCTTATCCACAAACTCCTACGAGCAGTACTTC.

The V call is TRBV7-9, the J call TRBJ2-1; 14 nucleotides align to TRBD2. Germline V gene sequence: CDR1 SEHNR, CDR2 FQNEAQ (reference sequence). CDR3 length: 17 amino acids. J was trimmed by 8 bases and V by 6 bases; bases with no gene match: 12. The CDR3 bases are TGTGCCAGCAGTCTAACCCGACTAGCGGGAGGGGTGGATGAGCAGTTCTTC. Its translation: CASSLTRLAGGVDEQFF. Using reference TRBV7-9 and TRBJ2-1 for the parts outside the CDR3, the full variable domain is DTGVSQNPRHKITKRGQNVTFRCDPISEHNRLYWYRQTLGQGPEFLTYFQNEAQLEKSRLLSDRFSAERPKGSFSTLEIQRTEQGDSAMYLCASSLTRLAGGVDEQFFGPGTRLTVL.

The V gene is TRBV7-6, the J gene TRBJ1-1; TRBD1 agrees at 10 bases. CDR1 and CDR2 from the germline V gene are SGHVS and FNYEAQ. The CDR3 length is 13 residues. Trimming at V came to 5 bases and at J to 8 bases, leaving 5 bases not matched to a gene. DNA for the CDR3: TGTGCCAGCAGCCCGGACAGGGGGGGAGAAGCTTTCTTT. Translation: CASSPDRGGEAFF.

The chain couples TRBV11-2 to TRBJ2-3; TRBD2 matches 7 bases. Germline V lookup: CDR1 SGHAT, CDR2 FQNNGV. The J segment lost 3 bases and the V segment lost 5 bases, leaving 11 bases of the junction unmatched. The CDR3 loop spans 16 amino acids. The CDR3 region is CASSPRRAGFTDTQYF. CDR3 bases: TGTGCCAGCAGCCCCAGGCGAGCGGGGTTTACAGATACGCAGTATTTT.

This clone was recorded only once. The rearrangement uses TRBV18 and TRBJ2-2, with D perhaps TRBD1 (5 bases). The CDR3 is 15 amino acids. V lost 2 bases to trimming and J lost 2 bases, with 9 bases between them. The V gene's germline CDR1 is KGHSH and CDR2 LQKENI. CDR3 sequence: CASSPRGPNTGELFF. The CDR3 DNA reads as TGTGCCAGCTCACCAAGGGGCCCAAACACCGGGGAGCTGTTTTTT.

Here the CDR3 reads CASSSGLAGVSYNEQFF. For the CDR3, the DNA is TGTGCCAGCAGTTCCGGACTAGCGGGAGTCTCCTACAATGAGCAGTTCTTC. This chain uses TRBV28 with TRBJ2-1; 13 nucleotides match TRBD2. The CDR3 runs 17 residues. Looked up from germline, CDR1 is MDHEN and CDR2 is SYDVKM. The V segment lost 4 bases and the J segment 0 bases; nucleotides outside the gene matches: 3.

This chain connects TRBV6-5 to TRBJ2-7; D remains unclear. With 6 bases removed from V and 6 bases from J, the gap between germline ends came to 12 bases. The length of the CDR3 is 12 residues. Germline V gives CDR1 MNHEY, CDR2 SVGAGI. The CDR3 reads CASRADAAEQYF. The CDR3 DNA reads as TGTGCCAGCAGGGCCGATGCGGCCGAGCAGTACTTC.

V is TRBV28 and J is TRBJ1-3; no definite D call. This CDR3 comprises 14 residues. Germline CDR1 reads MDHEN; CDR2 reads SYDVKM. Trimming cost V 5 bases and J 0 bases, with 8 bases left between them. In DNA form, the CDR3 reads TGTGCCAGCAGTGACCGGACCTCTGGAAACACCATATATTTT. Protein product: CASSDRTSGNTIYF.

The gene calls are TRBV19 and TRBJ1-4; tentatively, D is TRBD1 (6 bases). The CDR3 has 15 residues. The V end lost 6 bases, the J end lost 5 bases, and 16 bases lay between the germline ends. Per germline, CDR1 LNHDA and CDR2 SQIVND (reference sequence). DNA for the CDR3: TGTGCCAGTAGGAAAACCGGGACACCGAATGAAAAACTGTTTTTT. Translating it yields CASRKTGTPNEKLFF.

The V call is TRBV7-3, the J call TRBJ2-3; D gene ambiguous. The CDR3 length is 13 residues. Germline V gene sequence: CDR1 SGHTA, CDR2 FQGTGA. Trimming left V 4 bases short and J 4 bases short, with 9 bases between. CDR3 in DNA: TGTGCCAGCAGCTCCACGCTTTCAGATACGCAGTATTTT. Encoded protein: CASSSTLSDTQYF.